This TCR beta chain was captured by sequencing in a study of tumour-infiltrating T cells in Burkitt lymphoma. About the study: This cohort included all epidemiological subtypes of Burkitt lymphoma. Overall and progression-free survival were predicted by productive clonality.

The CDR3 sequence is 14 residues long. The V gene lost 2 bases and the J gene lost 6 bases, with 11 bases spanning the gap. CDR1 and CDR2 (germline): SGHTA, FQGNSA. Assay used: immunoSEQ multiplex PCR; TCRdb lists only in-frame clones, some missing. The table lists thousands of clones, 10% to 15% of them singletons. Overall study results and limits: Several public clonotypes were shared across many Burkitt lymphoma patients.

This clone was detected a few times. What it binds is unknown. The clonotype was recovered from a human donor with Burkitt lymphoma. Sequencing was performed on tumor tissue. The chain carries TRBV7-2 and TRBJ1-5, with D uncertain. The CDR3 here is CASSLYEGGQPQHF. DNA for the CDR3: TGTGCCAGCAGCTTATACGAGGGAGGTCAGCCCCAGCATTTT.